This entry lists 8 T cell receptor beta chains sequenced from one sample in a study of cytomegalovirus exposure and HLA in healthy donors. The PCR was carried out with 60 Vbeta primers and 13 Jbeta primers. Sequencing used immunoSEQ multiplex PCR; TCRdb keeps in-frame clones, though not all of them. The data show around 100,000 clones, with 70% to 85% seen just once and 3.5% to 5% held by the top ten. Sequencing was carried out using PBMCs. The receptors here all came from a woman between 40 and 50 years old in good health and CMV-seropositive.

The V and J genes are TRBV19 and TRBJ2-1, with D unclear. The germline V and J ends were trimmed by 3 bases and 0 bases, with 9 bases remaining between them. The CDR3 runs to 15 residues. The germline V gene encodes CDR1 LNHDA and CDR2 SQIVND (reference sequence). The CDR3 nucleotides read TGTGCCAGTAGTATGGTGACTGGCTCCTACAATGAGCAGTTCTTC. Translation gives CASSMVTGSYNEQFF.

DNA of the CDR3: TGCGCCAGCAGCCCCCGGGTAGCCTATTCACCCCTCCACTTT. It encodes CASSPRVAYSPLHF. This chain uses TRBV4-3 with TRBJ1-6, with D unclear. In germline, CDR1 is LGHNA, CDR2 YSLEER. The length of the CDR3 is 14 residues. V was clipped by 4 bases and J by 8 bases, with 12 bases between them.

The chain carries TRBV13 and TRBJ2-1, with a weak D call TRBD1 (7 bases). Between the trimmed V and J ends, which lost 8 bases and 3 bases, there was a span of 17 bases. The germline V gene has CDR1 PRHDT and CDR2 FYEKMQ (reference sequence). The length of the CDR3 is 15 residues. This CDR3 is CASRRAGQSYNEQFF. DNA for the CDR3: TGTGCCAGCCGGAGGGCGGGACAGAGCTACAATGAGCAGTTCTTC. Combining the CDR3 with reference TRBV13 and TRBJ2-1 gives the whole variable domain AAGVIQSPRHLIKEKRETATLKCYPIPRHDTVYWYQQGPGQDPQFLISFYEKMQSDKGSIPDRFSAQQFSDYHSELNMSSLELGDSALYFCASRRAGQSYNEQFFGPGTRLTVL.

This clone turned up a few times. This sequence joins TRBV6-1 and TRBJ2-5; 8 positions agree with TRBD1. The J call is uncertain, as TRBJ2-7 better fits the DNA end. The CDR3 sequence is 14 residues long. The germline gives CDR1 MNHNS, CDR2 SASEGT. CDR3 coding DNA: TGTGCCAGCAGTAGACAGGGGATCACCTACGAGCAGTACTTC. It specifies CASSRQGITYEQYF.

The rearrangement links TRBV28 to TRBJ1-2; 8 nucleotides align to TRBD1. Trimming took 3 bases from V and 3 from J; bases not matched to a gene: 9. Germline CDR1 reads MDHEN; CDR2 reads SYDVKM. The length of the CDR3 is 16 residues. This CDR3 is CASSFTETGADYGYTF. The CDR3 DNA follows: TGTGCCAGCAGTTTCACGGAGACAGGGGCCGACTATGGCTACACCTTC.

The gene calls are TRBV13 and TRBJ1-1; D gene ambiguous. The V end lost 0 bases, the J end lost 5 bases, and 7 bases lay between the germline ends. There are 13 residues in the CDR3. The germline V gene encodes CDR1 PRHDT and CDR2 FYEKMQ (reference sequence). DNA for the CDR3: TGTGCCAGCAGCTTAGGCGCGGGGACTGAAGCTTTCTTT. It is translated as CASSLGAGTEAFF.

This chain connects TRBV19 to TRBJ1-5; D might be TRBD1 (5 bases). Germline V gene sequence: CDR1 LNHDA, CDR2 SQIVND (reference sequence). CDR3 length equals 16 residues. V lost 6 bases and J lost 11, with 26 bases in between. CDR3 nucleotides: TGTGCCAGTAGGGGGGGAAGCACGGGTGGGAAGGGGACCCAGCATTTT. Its translation: CASRGGSTGGKGTQHF.

The rearrangement joins TRBV2 to TRBJ1-6; weak D call: TRBD1 (6 bases). The CDR3 is 16 residues long. CDR1 is SNHLY, CDR2 FYNNEI, per germline. V lost 5 bases and J 7 bases, leaving 18 bases between the germline ends. In DNA form, the CDR3 reads TGTGCCAGCAGTCTCCCGGGACACCCTTTGAATTCACCCCTCCACTTT. It is translated as CASSLPGHPLNSPLHF.